Sequencing of this T cell receptor beta chain was carried out in a study of CD8 T cell repertoires and HIV-1 epitope variants. Background on the study: Twenty-five autologous and known Gag and Nef epitope variant peptides each stimulated T cells separately. Control wells had CMV/EBV/flu peptides, negative Ebola AY9, or no peptide. The baseline condition was 1M T cells left uncultured. Study findings and constraints: Of about 10 antigen-specific beta clonotypes, more than five appeared to cross-react with escape variants.

Sequenced by immunoSEQ multiplex PCR; TCRdb stores in-frame clones only, minus some. The repertoire includes a few thousand clones, about two thirds of them detected once, and almost 40% sits in the top ten. This clone showed up just a few times. Its antigen is unidentified. The CDR3 spans 15 residues. Germline CDR1 is WNHNN and CDR2 is SYGVQD (reference sequence). V shed 0 bases and J shed 5 bases, with 12 bases lying between them. The sequencing sample was made of cultured CD8+ T cells derived from PBMCs. The source is a male donor with HIV. This sequence joins TRBV10-1 and TRBJ2-3; a possible D gene is TRBD2 (7 bases). CDR3: CASSESGGPGDTQYF. DNA of the CDR3: TGCGCCAGCAGTGAGTCGGGGGGGCCGGGAGATACGCAGTATTTT.